This TCR beta chain was recorded in a study of T cell repertoires in cytomegalovirus infection. Study at large: Public TCR beta signature analysis indicated the presence of both CMV infection and matching HLA type. Whole-study results and caveats: Summed frequency of shared TCR beta families picked out CMV carriers who also had the relevant HLA.

V was clipped by 6 bases and J by 3 bases, with 15 bases between them. The CDR3 is 14 amino acids. Germline CDR1 and CDR2: SGHRS and YFSETQ. TCRdb redid the calling of the reads with MiXCR, one entry per CDR3 protein. The data show fewer than 900,000 distinct CDR3 sequences, almost 30% seen once. In regard to this clonotype: The antigen is not known.

The source was cultured CD8+ T cells from PBMCs, collected from culture after CMV antigen stimulation. The chain uses TRBV5-1 and TRBJ1-1, with D uncertain. This clonotype originated in a human donor in good health (CMV status not recorded). Some clones in this sample may be carry-over from other donors' samples. CDR3 in DNA: TGCGCCAGCACCCTCCGGGATACCTACACTGAAGCTTTCTTT. This translates into CASTLRDTYTEAFF.